This T cell receptor beta chain was sequenced in a study of blood T cell repertoires in COVID-19. On the study more broadly: Sites in the United States, Italy and Spain provided acute and convalescent COVID-19 samples. T cells, B-cell-depleted T cells, or PBMCs supplied cDNA or gDNA.

In the original analysis: Nucleated cell number was recorded as an estimate derived from reference gene primer amplification. Using immunoSEQ multiplex PCR, the repertoire was profiled, and TCRdb retains in-frame clones only, with some absent. D and trimming were read from the DNA, whereas the V and J calls and clone size are those reported in that table. Of roughly 150,000 clones listed, 75% to 90% are singletons. V dropped 4 bases and J dropped 4 bases, with 10 bases sitting between them. This CDR3 is 13 amino acids long. Germline V lookup: CDR1 LGHNT, CDR2 FRNRAP. The sequence was obtained from a woman aged 40 to 55 with acute or convalescent COVID-19. The chain carries TRBV12-5 and TRBJ1-2; D not certain. The sample consisted of peripheral blood. The CDR3 here is CASGWADGYGYTF. CDR3 DNA sequence: TGTGCTAGTGGTTGGGCCGACGGCTATGGCTACACCTTC.